This T cell receptor (beta chain) was obtained from a study of shared clonotypes between healthy human individuals (dated by TCRdb to 2018 to 2021). Regarding the complete study: The cohort included a few men and two women between 18 and 49 years of age. For each donor, CD4 naive and CD4 memory were each given three plates, CD8 naive was given two plates, and CD8 memory was given one plate. Blood TCR repertoires of 5 or 6 healthy adults were deeply sequenced to estimate repertoire size and the extent of clonotype sharing between individuals. To increase sequencing depth and limit assay-specific biases, TCR repertoire library preparation and sequencing were carried out by different laboratories using diverse techniques. Each donor's leukapheresis produced roughly between roughly 0.85 and 9.5 billion PBMCs. General study outcomes and caveats: Estimated clonotype richness was generally larger for naive than for memory subsets. Even with the large sequencing depth, rarefaction of the sorted-subset datasets indicated that sequencing was incomplete. Across a handful of donors, about 4.5% of naive CD4, approximately 3.6% of naive CD8, about 2.3% of memory CD4, and 0.3% to 0.45% of memory CD8 clonotypes were shared. Sampling was limited to blood, and TCR repertoires in tissue likely differ from TCR repertoires in blood. The genetic and exposure-history diversity represented was limited by the small number of donors. Pairwise subsampling indicated that sequencing depth was expected to affect the degree of clonotype sharing among donors. Compared with non-shared clonotypes, the clonotypes found in all four sorted-subset donors had higher generation probabilities.

Points on this clone: What this receptor recognizes is not known. Base qualities are not at hand, and no much larger clone is one base apart.

Using the deep immunoSEQ assay, TCR CDR3 regions were amplified from genomic DNA by multiplex PCR. Extracted genomic DNA from each cell subset was distributed evenly across all wells of several immunoSEQ 96-well plates, and each plate was treated as a replicate. For sorted subsets, each replicate PCR was loaded with 200 ng genomic DNA, equivalent to 25,000 to 35,000 T cell genomes. Purified libraries were quantified with a Qubit 3.0 fluorometer, sized on a Bioanalyzer 2100, and re-quantified with the KAPA Library Quantification kit. A separate single-read 150-cycle Illumina NextSeq 550 flow cell was used to sequence each immunoSEQ 96-well plate. As for the authors' bioinformatics: The immunoSEQ output contained only junctional sequences without quality scores, so filtering could not match that applied to full-length reads. To assign V/J genes and CDR3, sequences were annotated using PyIR, a Python wrapper for IgBLAST v1.9, with IMGT germline references. Reads were removed for weak V/J assignments (E-value above 1e-6), missing CDR3, stop codons, out-of-frame junctions, or ambiguous translated residues. V3J clonotypes were defined as sequences sharing the same inferred V gene, J gene, and CDR3 amino acid sequence. Percentage overlap between repertoires was computed as shared unique clonotypes divided by the size of the smaller repertoire. Three approaches were used to assess repertoire richness: RTK rarefaction, the Chao1 estimator, and Recon v2.1 estimates of unobserved clonotypes. Generation probabilities were computed with OLGA for all TCRbeta clonotypes obtained by the gDNA method from several donors. What TCRdb holds here is the immuneACCESS table cut down to in-frame rearrangements. Part of the clones is not present; checked against another copy, under half of the missing clones reflect an unresolved V gene, and the others are unexplained. V, J and clone size were drawn from that table, and D and trimming were deduced from the DNA. This sample holds some 2,400,000 clones; approximately 94% were observed only once. The top ten clonotypes cover more than 0.1% of the sample.

The germline V gene provides CDR1 SGHRS and CDR2 YFSETQ. The CDR3 runs 18 amino acids, cysteine and phenylalanine included. Left in the record is the CDR3 DNA by itself, 54 bases read in frame from the first base. After removal of 3 bases from V and 0 bases from J, the junction retains 7 bases not matched to a gene. Donors were healthy HIV-negative adults with no recently reported acute infections or vaccinations. All donors were Caucasian adults living in Nashville, Tennessee, USA. CD4+ T cells were enriched by magnetic negative selection, after which naive cells were positively selected on CD45RA and the negative fraction was taken as the memory subset. Blood was obtained by leukapheresis, after which PBMCs were separated by Ficoll-Histopaque density gradient centrifugation and cryopreserved in liquid nitrogen vapor phase. Analytical flow cytometry was used to check the purity and quantity of each magnetically sorted T cell population. From each sorted fraction, genomic DNA was isolated and quantified by UV absorbance on a Nanodrop 2000c.

Recombination connected TRBV5-1 to TRBJ1-6; 9 middle bases align to TRBD1. The sample taken for sequencing was naive CD4+ T cells sorted from blood. What the cell subset or site label conveys for this sample: CD45RA+ positively selected. The sequence was collected from a man aged 18 to 29 in good health. The CDR3 corresponds to CASSWMTGGSSYNSPLHF. The sequence in DNA is TGCGCCAGCAGCTGGATGACAGGGGGGAGCTCCTATAATTCACCCCTCCACTTT.